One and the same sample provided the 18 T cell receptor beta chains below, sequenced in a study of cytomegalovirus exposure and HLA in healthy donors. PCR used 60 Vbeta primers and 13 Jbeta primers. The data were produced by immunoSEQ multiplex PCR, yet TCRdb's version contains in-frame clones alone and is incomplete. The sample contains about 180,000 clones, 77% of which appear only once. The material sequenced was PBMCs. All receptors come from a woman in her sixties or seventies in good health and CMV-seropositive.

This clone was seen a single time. The CDR3 DNA is TGTGCCAGCAGCCTCCAAATTGGGCAGCAAGAGACCCAGTACTTC. Amino acids: CASSLQIGQQETQYF. V gene TRBV7-3 combines with J gene TRBJ2-5; D not resolved. The CDR3 consists of 15 residues. The ends were cut back, 5 bases at V and 2 bases at J, with 15 bases in the middle. CDR1 and CDR2 (germline): SGHTA, FQGTGA.

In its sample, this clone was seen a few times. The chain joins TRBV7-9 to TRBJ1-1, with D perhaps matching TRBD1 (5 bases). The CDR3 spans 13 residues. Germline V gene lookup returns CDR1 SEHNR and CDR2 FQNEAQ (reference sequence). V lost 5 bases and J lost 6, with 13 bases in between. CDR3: CASSPLGGPEAFF. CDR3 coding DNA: TGTGCCAGCAGCCCATTGGGGGGTCCTGAAGCTTTCTTT.

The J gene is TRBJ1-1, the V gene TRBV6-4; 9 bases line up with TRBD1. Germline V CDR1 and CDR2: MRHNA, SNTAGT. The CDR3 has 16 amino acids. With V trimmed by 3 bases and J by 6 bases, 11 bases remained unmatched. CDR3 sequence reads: CASSEYGTGPGAEAFF. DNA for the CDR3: TGTGCCAGCAGTGAATATGGGACAGGGCCGGGGGCTGAAGCTTTCTTT.

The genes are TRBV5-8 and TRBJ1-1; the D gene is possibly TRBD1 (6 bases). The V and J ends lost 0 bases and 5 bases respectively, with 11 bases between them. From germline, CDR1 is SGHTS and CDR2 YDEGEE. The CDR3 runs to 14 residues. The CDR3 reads CASSLEVGGTEAFF. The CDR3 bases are TGTGCCAGCAGCTTGGAGGTAGGGGGTACTGAAGCTTTCTTT. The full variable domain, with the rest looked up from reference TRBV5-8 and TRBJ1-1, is EAGVTQSPTHLIKTRGQQATLRCSPISGHTSVYWYQQALGLGLQFLLWYDEGEERNRGNFPPRFSGRQFPNYSSELNVNALELEDSALYLCASSLEVGGTEAFFGQGTRLTVV.

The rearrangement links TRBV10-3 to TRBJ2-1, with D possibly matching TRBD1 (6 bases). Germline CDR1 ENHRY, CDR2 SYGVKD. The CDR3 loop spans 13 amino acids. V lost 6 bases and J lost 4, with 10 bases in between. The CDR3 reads CAISRGQYNEQFF. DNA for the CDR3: TGTGCCATCAGCCGCGGACAGTACAATGAGCAGTTCTTC.

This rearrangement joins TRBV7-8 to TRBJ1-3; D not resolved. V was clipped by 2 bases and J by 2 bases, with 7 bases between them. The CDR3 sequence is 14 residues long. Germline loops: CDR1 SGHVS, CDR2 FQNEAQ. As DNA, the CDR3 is TGTGCCAGCAGCTTACAGGTCCCTGGAAACACCATATATTTT. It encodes CASSLQVPGNTIYF.

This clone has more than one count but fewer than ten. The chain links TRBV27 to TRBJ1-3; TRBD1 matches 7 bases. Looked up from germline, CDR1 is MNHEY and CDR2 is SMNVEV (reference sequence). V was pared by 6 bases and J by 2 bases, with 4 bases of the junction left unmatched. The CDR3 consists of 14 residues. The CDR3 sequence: CASSPTGAGNTIYF. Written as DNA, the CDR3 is TGTGCCAGCAGCCCTACAGGGGCTGGAAACACCATATATTTT.

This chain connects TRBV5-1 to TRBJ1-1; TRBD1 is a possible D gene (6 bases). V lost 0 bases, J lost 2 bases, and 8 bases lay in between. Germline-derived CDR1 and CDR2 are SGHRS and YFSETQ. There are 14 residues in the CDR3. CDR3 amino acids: CASSLEGDNTEAFF. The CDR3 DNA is TGCGCCAGCAGCTTGGAGGGGGATAACACTGAAGCTTTCTTT.

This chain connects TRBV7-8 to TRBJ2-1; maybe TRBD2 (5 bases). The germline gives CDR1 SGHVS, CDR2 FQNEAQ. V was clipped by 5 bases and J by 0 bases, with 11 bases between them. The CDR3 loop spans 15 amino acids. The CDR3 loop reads CASSARGSSYNEQFF. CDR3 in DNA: TGTGCCAGCAGCGCCAGAGGGAGCTCCTACAATGAGCAGTTCTTC.

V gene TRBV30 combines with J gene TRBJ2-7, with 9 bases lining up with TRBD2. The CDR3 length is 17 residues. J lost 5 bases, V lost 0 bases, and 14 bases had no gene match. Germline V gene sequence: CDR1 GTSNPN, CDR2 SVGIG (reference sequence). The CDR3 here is CAWSVKVRGLAGHEQYF. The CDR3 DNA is TGTGCCTGGAGTGTAAAAGTTAGGGGTCTAGCGGGACACGAGCAGTACTTC.

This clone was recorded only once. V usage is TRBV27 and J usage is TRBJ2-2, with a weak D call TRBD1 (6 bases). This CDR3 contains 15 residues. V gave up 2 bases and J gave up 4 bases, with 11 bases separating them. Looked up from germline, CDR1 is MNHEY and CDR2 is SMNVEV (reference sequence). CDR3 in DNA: TGTGCCAGCAGTTTAACAGGGTGGACCACCGGGGAGCTGTTTTTT. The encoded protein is CASSLTGWTTGELFF.

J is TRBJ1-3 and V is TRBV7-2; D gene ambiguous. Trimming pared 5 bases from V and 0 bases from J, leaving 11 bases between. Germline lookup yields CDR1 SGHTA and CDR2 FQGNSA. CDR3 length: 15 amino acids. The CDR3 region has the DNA TGTGCCAGCAGCCCAGAGGTTAACTCTGGAAACACCATATATTTT. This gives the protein CASSPEVNSGNTIYF.

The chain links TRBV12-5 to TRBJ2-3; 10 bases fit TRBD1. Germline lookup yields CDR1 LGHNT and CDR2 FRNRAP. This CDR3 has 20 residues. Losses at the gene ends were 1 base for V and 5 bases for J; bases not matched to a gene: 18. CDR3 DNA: TGTGCTAGTGGTTTGGGATCCGGGACAGGGGTGATTAGGGGCAGAGATACGCAGTATTTT. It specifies CASGLGSGTGVIRGRDTQYF.

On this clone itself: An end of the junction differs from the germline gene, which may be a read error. CDR3 in amino acids: CAISSGTSGTDTQYF. The CDR3 bases are TGCGCCATCAGCTCCGGGACTAGCGGCACAGATACGCAGTATTTT. The chain links TRBV4-1 to TRBJ2-3; 10 bases align to TRBD2. The CDR3 contains 15 residues. Germline V gene sequence: CDR1 MGHRA, CDR2 YSYEKL.

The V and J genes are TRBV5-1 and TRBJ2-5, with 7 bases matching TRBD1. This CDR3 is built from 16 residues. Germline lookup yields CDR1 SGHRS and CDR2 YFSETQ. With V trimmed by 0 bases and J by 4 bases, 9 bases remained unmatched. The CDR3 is CASSLGGTGVGETQYF. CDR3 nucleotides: TGCGCCAGCAGCTTGGGTGGCACAGGGGTAGGAGAGACCCAGTACTTC.

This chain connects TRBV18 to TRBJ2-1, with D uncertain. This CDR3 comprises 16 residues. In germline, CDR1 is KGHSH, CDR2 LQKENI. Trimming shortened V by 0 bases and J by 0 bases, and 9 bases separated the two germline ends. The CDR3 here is CASSPPSLSSYNEQFF. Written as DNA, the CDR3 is TGTGCCAGCTCACCACCTTCCCTAAGCTCCTACAATGAGCAGTTCTTC.

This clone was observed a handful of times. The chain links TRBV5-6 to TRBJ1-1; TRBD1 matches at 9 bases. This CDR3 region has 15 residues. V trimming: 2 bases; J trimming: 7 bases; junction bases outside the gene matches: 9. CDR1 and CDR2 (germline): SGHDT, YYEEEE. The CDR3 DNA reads TGTGCCAGCAGCTTTCCGGGACAGGGATGGGTTGAAGCTTTCTTT. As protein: CASSFPGQGWVEAFF.

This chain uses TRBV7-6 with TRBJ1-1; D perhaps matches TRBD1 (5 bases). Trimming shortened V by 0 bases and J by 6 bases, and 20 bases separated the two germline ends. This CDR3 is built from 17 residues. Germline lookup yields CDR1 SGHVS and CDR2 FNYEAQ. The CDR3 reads CASSLATDLGSRAEAFF. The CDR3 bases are TGTGCCAGCAGCTTAGCGACAGACCTAGGTTCCCGTGCTGAAGCTTTCTTT.